This TCR beta chain stems from a study of T-cell reconstitution after alpha-beta-depleted transplantation in children. The study's findings and limits: High day-60 TCRbeta diversity in some patients came from surviving recipient T cells and thymic progenitors. Alpha-beta T cells about two months after transplant reportedly derived from several hundred expanded graft clones. Counts and diversity of T cells one year after transplant came mostly from newly produced T cells.

The germline gives CDR1 DFQATT, CDR2 SNEGSKA (reference sequence). The CDR3 has 16 residues. With 4 bases removed from V and 0 bases from J, the gap between germline ends came to 16 bases. TCRbeta library construction was performed incorporating unique molecular identifiers. One entry per CDR3 protein results from TCRdb running MiXCR on the PCR reads. Of approximately 630,000 distinct CDR3 sequences in the sample, about an eighth are singletons; the top ten hold roughly 0.84%. Of note for this clonotype: Its antigen is still unknown.

The genes are TRBV20-1 and TRBJ2-1, with D unclear. The sequencing here drew on PBMCs, taken before TCRalphabeta/CD19-depleted stem cell transplant. This clonotype was sampled from a girl aged 2 to 10 with congenital amegakaryocytic thrombocytopenia, due to receive a stem cell transplant. The CDR3 coding sequence is TGCAGTGCTAATGCGATTGGAAGTGACTCCTACAATGAGCAGTTCTTC. Its translation: CSANAIGSDSYNEQFF.